The 16 T cell receptor beta chains in this list originate from one sample, sequenced in a study of T cells in Graves' hyperthyroidism and ophthalmopathy (dated by TCRdb to between 2017 and 2020). The library was obtained by multiplex PCR. Sequencing used an Illumina HiSeq 2000. TCR beta CDR3 regions were amplified from RNA transcripts. For the first round of RT-PCR on the TCR CDR3, the HTBI primer set was used together with the Qiagen OneStep RT-PCR kit. TCRdb took the public reads, trimmed them with fastp at Q25, ran MiXCR for clone calling and kept in-frame beta chains. One record per CDR3 amino acid sequence lists the most common genes and DNA. Within this sample are about 340,000 distinct CDR3 sequences, with around a fifth of them counted one time only. The ten top clones hold about 50% of the sample. Sample: blood. All receptors come from a woman in her forties or fifties with Graves' hyperthyroidism.

The rearrangement uses TRBV20-1 and TRBJ1-1, with D perhaps TRBD1 (5 bases). V was pared by 6 bases and J by 3 bases, with 23 bases between. Per germline, CDR1 DFQATT and CDR2 SNEGSKA (reference sequence). CDR3 length: 16 residues. DNA for the CDR3: TGCAGTGCCGAACGGCCCAGGGATATTTATTACACTGAAGCTTTCTTT. It encodes CSAERPRDIYYTEAFF.

This chain connects TRBV7-9 to TRBJ1-2; D remains ambiguous. There are 12 residues in the CDR3. The ends were cut back, 5 bases at V and 4 bases at J, with 8 bases in the middle. In germline, CDR1 is SEHNR, CDR2 FQNEAQ (reference sequence). The CDR3 DNA is TGTGCCAGCAGCCTAAGCTTCTATGGCTACACCTTC. This gives the protein CASSLSFYGYTF.

This clonotype was seen many times. The chain couples TRBV27 to TRBJ2-2; perhaps TRBD2 as D (5 bases). The germline gives CDR1 MNHEY, CDR2 SMNVEV (reference sequence). The CDR3 runs 16 residues. Trimming pared 5 bases from V and 6 bases from J, leaving 19 bases between. The CDR3: CASSPTGVSFAGELFF. For the CDR3, the DNA is TGTGCCAGCAGTCCTACCGGGGTATCTTTTGCCGGGGAGCTGTTTTTT.

This clonotype was counted many times. This rearrangement joins TRBV3-1 to TRBJ1-1; 12 nucleotides line up with TRBD1. There are 14 residues in the CDR3. Trimming took 6 bases from V and 1 from J; bases not matched to a gene: 0. Germline values: CDR1 LGHDT, CDR2 YNNKEL (reference sequence). The CDR3 nucleotides read TGTGCCAGCAGGGGACAGGGGGCGAACACTGAAGCTTTCTTT. It codes for CASRGQGANTEAFF.

This clonotype was counted at least ten times. The V and J genes are TRBV20-1 and TRBJ2-1, with 7 bases fitting TRBD1. Germline CDR1 is DFQATT and CDR2 is SNEGSKA (reference sequence). The CDR3 is 14 amino acids. V shed 4 bases, J shed 11 bases, and the junction held 14 bases outside the gene matches. CDR3 residues: CSAMWTGGLLQQFF. In DNA, the CDR3 is TGCAGTGCTATGTGGACAGGTGGTTTATTGCAGCAGTTCTTC.

The chain is built from TRBV28 and TRBJ2-1, with TRBD2 matching 7 bases. This CDR3 comprises 14 residues. J gave up 9 bases and V 5 bases, and 10 bases lay outside the gene matches. Germline values: CDR1 MDHEN, CDR2 SYDVKM. This CDR3 reads CASSDRLGGLEQFF. As DNA, the CDR3 is TGTGCCAGCAGTGACCGTTTGGGAGGGCTTGAGCAGTTCTTC. Looking up the rest from reference TRBV28 and TRBJ2-1 gives the full variable domain: DVKVTQSSRYLVKRTGEKVFLECVQDMDHENMFWYRQDPGLGLRLIYFSYDVKMKEKGDIPEGYSVSREKKERFSLILESASTNQTSMYLCASSDRLGGLEQFFGPGTRLTVL.

The table lists this clonotype with a count of one. The CDR3 nucleotides are TGTGCCAGCAGGAACTTCGACCAGAACACTGAAGCTTTCTTT. Protein product: CASRNFDQNTEAFF. The gene calls are TRBV12-3 or TRBV12-4 and TRBJ1-1; D gene uncertain. The CDR3 sequence is 14 residues long. Trimming left V 6 bases short and J 1 base short, with 12 bases between.

This chain connects TRBV24-1 to TRBJ1-2; TRBD1 might be the D (5 bases). Germline-derived CDR1 and CDR2 are KGHDR and SFDVKD. V lost 3 bases to trimming and J lost 6 bases, with 10 bases between them. The CDR3 is made up of 13 amino acids. The CDR3 protein is CATSDPDRNGYTF. CDR3 coding DNA: TGTGCCACCAGTGATCCCGACAGAAATGGCTACACCTTC.

This clonotype was counted ten times or more. V gene TRBV12-3 or TRBV12-4 combines with J gene TRBJ2-1, with no clear D. The CDR3 sequence is 15 residues long. Trimming cost V 2 bases and J 3 bases, with 11 bases left between them. The CDR3 spells CASSLNLWVYNEQFF. The CDR3 DNA is TGTGCCAGCAGTTTAAACCTCTGGGTCTACAATGAGCAGTTCTTC.

This clonotype was seen many times. The chain carries TRBV11-2 and TRBJ1-5; D is uncertain. V gave up 1 base and J gave up 4 bases, with 5 bases separating them. The germline V gene has CDR1 SGHAT and CDR2 FQNNGV. CDR3 size: 13 residues. Written as DNA, the CDR3 is TGTGCCAGCAGCTTAGGCTTAAATCAGCCCCAGCATTTT. Amino acid sequence: CASSLGLNQPQHF.

V is TRBV5-1 and J is TRBJ1-3; D gene uncertain. Germline V lookup: CDR1 SGHRS, CDR2 YFSETQ. Trimming stripped 0 bases from V and 0 bases from J, with 13 bases between. CDR3 length equals 17 residues. This CDR3 reads CASSLDYTPISGNTIYF. The CDR3 coding sequence is TGCGCCAGCAGCTTGGACTACACACCGATCTCTGGAAACACCATATATTTT.

This clonotype was detected many times. The CDR3, as DNA: TGTGCCAGCAGTTTAGGGACAGGGGGCACCGGGGAGCTGTTTTTT. Translated, it gives CASSLGTGGTGELFF. The chain is built from TRBV12-3 or TRBV12-4 and TRBJ2-2, with 10 bases fitting TRBD1. CDR3 length: 15 amino acids. Losses at the gene ends were 1 base for V and 4 bases for J; bases not matched to a gene: 0.

Ten or more counts support this clonotype. The gene calls are TRBV6-5 and TRBJ1-1, with a possible D match to TRBD1 (5 bases). V was cut by 1 base and J by 0 bases, with 9 bases left in between. This CDR3 is built from 15 residues. In germline, CDR1 is MNHEY, CDR2 SVGAGI. CDR3 residues: CASSYWGLMNTEAFF. As DNA, the CDR3 is TGTGCCAGCAGTTACTGGGGACTGATGAACACTGAAGCTTTCTTT.

The V call is TRBV18, the J call TRBJ2-6; a possible D gene is TRBD1 (5 bases). Between the trimmed V and J ends, which lost 6 bases and 0 bases, there was a span of 12 bases. This CDR3 is built from 16 residues. From germline, CDR1 is KGHSH and CDR2 LQKENI. The CDR3, as DNA: TGTGCCAGCTCTCCGCAACAGGACTCTGGGGCCAACGTCCTGACTTTC. As protein: CASSPQQDSGANVLTF.

In this sample, this clonotype turned up many times. This chain uses TRBV30 with TRBJ2-7; 15 bases align to TRBD2. Germline assignment: CDR1 GTSNPN and CDR2 SVGIG (reference sequence). V was pared by 3 bases and J by 6 bases, with 6 bases of the junction left unmatched. The CDR3 covers 15 residues. The CDR3 DNA reads TGTGCCTGGAGCCCCATGGGACTAGCGGGAGGCGAGCAGTACTTC. This sequence encodes CAWSPMGLAGGEQYF. Supplemented by reference TRBV30 and TRBJ2-7, the full variable domain reads SQTIHQWPATLVQPVGSPLSLECTVEGTSNPNLYWYRQAAGRGLQLLFYSVGIGQISSEVPQNLSASRPQDRQFILSSKKLLLSDSGFYLCAWSPMGLAGGEQYFGPGTRLTVT.

At least ten counts were recorded for this clonotype. This sequence joins TRBV2 and TRBJ2-7, with a possible D match to TRBD2 (5 bases). The CDR3 totals 13 residues. V gave up 2 bases and J gave up 2 bases, with 7 bases separating them. Germline V lookup: CDR1 SNHLY, CDR2 FYNNEI. The CDR3 is CASSEQEAYEQYF. In DNA, the CDR3 is TGTGCCAGCAGTGAACAGGAGGCCTACGAGCAGTACTTC.